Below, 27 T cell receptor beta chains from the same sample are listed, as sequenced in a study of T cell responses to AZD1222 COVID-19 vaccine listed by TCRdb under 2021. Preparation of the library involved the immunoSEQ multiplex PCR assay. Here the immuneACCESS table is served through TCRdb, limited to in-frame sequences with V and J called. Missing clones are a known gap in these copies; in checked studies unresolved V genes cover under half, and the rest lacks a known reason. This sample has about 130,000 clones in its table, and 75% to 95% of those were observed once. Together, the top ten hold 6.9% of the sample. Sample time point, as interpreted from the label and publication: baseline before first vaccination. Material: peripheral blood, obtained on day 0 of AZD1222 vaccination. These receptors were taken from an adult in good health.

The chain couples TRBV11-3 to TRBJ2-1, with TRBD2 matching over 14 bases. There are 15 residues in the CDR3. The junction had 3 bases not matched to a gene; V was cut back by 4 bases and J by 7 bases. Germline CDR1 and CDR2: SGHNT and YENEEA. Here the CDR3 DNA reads TGTGCCAGCAGCTCGGGACTAGCGGGGGATAATGAGCAGTTCTTC. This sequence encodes CASSSGLAGDNEQFF.

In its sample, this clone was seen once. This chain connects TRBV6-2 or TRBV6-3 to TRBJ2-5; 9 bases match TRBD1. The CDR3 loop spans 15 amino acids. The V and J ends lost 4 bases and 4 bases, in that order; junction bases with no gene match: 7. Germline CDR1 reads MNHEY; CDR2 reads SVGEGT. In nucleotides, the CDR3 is TGTGCCAGCAGTTCGCACGGGACAGGGAGAGAGACCCAGTACTTC. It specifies CASSSHGTGRETQYF.

CDR3 region: CASSIDLRQGYNEQFF. CDR3 nucleotides: TGTGCCAGTAGTATAGATCTACGACAGGGGTACAATGAGCAGTTCTTC. The chain uses TRBV19 and TRBJ2-1, with TRBD1 matching over 8 bases. Germline CDR1 reads LNHDA; CDR2 reads SQIVND (reference sequence). The V and J ends lost 0 bases and 4 bases, in that order; junction bases with no gene match: 5. The CDR3 totals 16 residues.

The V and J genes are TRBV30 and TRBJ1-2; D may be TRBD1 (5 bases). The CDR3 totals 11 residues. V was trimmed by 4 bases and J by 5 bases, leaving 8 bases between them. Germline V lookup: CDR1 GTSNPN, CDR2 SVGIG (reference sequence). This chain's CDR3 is CAWTRAYGYTF. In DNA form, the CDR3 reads TGTGCCTGGACCAGGGCGTATGGCTACACCTTC.

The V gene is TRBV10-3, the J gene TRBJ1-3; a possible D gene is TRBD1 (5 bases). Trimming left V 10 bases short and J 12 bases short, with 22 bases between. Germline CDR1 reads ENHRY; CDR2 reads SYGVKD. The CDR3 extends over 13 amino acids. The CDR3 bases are TGTGCCACCAGAGACGGTCTGGAAAGGGGCATATATTTT. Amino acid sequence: CATRDGLERGIYF.

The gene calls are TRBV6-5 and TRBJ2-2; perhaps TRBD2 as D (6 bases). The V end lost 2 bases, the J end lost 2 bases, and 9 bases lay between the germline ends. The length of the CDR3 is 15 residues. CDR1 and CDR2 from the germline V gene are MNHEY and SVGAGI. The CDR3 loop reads CASSYQRVNTGELFF. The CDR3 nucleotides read TGTGCCAGCAGTTACCAGCGGGTTAACACCGGGGAGCTGTTTTTT.

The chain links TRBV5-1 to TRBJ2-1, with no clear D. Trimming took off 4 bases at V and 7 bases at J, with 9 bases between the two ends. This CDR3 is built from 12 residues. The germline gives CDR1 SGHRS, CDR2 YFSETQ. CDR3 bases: TGCGCCAGCAGCCAGGAAGAAAATGAGCAGTTCTTC. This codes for CASSQEENEQFF.

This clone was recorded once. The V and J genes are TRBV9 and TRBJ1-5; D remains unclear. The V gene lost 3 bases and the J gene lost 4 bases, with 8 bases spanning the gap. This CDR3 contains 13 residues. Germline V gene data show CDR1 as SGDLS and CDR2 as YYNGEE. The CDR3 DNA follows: TGTGCCAGCAGCGCGGCATTAAATCAGCCCCAGCATTTT. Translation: CASSAALNQPQHF.

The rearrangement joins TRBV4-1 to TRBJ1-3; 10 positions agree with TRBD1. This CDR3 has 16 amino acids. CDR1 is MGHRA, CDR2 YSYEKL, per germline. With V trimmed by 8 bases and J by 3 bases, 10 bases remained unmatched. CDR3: CASGTGEGAGGNTIYF. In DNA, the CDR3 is TGCGCCAGCGGGACAGGGGAAGGTGCGGGTGGAAACACCATATATTTT.

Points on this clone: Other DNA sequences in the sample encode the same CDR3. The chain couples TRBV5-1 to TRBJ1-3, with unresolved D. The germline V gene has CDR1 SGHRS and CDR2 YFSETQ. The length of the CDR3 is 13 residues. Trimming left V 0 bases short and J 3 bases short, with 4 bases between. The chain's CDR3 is CASSLGFGNTIYF. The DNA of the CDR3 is TGCGCCAGCAGCTTGGGGTTTGGAAACACCATATATTTT.

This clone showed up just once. CDR3 sequence: CASSASSGGVGETQYF. In DNA form, the CDR3 reads TGTGCCAGCAGTGCCTCTAGCGGGGGGGTCGGGGAGACCCAGTACTTC. This chain uses TRBV6-1 with TRBJ2-5; 12 bases are shared with TRBD2. The length of the CDR3 is 16 residues. The germline V gene encodes CDR1 MNHNS and CDR2 SASEGT. With V trimmed by 4 bases and J by 5 bases, 8 bases remained unmatched.

CDR3: CASSVGTRGAETQYF. The CDR3 DNA reads TGCGCCAGCAGCGTAGGGACTAGAGGGGCCGAGACCCAGTACTTC. This chain uses TRBV5-1 with TRBJ2-5; 8 bases map to TRBD2. CDR1 is SGHRS, CDR2 YFSETQ, per germline. This CDR3 region has 15 residues. The J segment lost 5 bases and the V segment lost 4 bases, leaving 10 bases of the junction unmatched.

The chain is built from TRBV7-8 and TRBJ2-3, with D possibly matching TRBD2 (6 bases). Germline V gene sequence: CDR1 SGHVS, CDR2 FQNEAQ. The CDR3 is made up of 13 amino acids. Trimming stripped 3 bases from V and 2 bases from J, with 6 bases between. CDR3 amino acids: CASSLGLTDTQYF. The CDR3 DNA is TGTGCCAGCAGCTTGGGACTCACAGATACGCAGTATTTT.

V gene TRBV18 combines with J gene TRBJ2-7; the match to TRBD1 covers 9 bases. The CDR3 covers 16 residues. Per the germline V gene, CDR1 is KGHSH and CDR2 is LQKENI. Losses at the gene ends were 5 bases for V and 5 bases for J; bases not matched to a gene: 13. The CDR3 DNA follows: TGTGCCAGCTCAGCTTCAAGGGGACAGGGAAAAGACGAGCAGTACTTC. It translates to CASSASRGQGKDEQYF.

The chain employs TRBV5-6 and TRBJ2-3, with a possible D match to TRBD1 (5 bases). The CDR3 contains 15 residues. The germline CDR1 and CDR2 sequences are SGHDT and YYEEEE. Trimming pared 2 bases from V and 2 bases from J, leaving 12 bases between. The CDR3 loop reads CASSFGQGNTDTQYF. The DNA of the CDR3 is TGTGCCAGCAGCTTCGGGCAGGGTAACACAGATACGCAGTATTTT.

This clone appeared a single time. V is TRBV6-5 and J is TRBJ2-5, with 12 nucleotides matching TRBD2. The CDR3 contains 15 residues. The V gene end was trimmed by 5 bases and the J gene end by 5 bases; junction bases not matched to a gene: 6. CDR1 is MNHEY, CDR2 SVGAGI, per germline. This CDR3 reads CASSRETSGGETQYF. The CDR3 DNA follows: TGTGCCAGCAGTCGAGAGACTAGCGGGGGCGAGACCCAGTACTTC.

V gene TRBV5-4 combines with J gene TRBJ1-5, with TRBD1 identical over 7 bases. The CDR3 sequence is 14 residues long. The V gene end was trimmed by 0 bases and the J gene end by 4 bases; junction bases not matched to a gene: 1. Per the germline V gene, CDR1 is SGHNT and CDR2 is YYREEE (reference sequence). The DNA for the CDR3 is TGTGCCAGCAGCTTGGCAGGGGGGAATCAGCCCCAGCATTTT. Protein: CASSLAGGNQPQHF.

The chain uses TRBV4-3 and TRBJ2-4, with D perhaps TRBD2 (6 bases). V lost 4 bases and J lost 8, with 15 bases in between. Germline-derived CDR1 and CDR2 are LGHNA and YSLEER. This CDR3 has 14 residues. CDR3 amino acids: CASSPRGGEDIQYF. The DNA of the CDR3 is TGCGCCAGCAGCCCTCGCGGAGGGGAAGACATTCAGTACTTC.

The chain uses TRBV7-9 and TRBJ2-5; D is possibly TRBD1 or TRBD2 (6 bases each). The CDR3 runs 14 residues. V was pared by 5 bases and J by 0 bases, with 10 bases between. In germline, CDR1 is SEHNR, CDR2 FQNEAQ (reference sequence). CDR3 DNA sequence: TGTGCCAGCAGCACGGGGGCGTACCAAGAGACCCAGTACTTC. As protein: CASSTGAYQETQYF.

The chain's CDR3 is CASSLLEGQPQHF. The CDR3 bases are TGTGCCAGCAGCCTTCTGGAGGGGCAGCCCCAGCATTTT. The chain recombines TRBV12-3 or TRBV12-4 with TRBJ1-5, with D perhaps TRBD1 (5 bases). The CDR3 is 13 amino acids. Trimming cost V 6 bases and J 7 bases, with 13 bases left between them.

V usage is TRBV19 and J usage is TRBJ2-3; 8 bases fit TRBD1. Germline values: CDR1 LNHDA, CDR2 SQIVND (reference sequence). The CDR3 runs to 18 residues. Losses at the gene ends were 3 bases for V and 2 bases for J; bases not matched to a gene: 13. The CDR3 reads CASSILRDRPNHTDTQYF. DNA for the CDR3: TGTGCCAGTAGTATCCTCAGGGACAGGCCAAACCACACAGATACGCAGTATTTT.

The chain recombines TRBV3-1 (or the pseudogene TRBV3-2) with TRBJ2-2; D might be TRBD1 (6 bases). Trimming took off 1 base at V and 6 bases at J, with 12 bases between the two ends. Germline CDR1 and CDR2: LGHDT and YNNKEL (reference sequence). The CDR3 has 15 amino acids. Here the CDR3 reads CASSQVGRGSGELFF. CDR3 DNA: TGTGCCAGCAGCCAAGTCGGCAGGGGATCCGGGGAGCTGTTTTTT.

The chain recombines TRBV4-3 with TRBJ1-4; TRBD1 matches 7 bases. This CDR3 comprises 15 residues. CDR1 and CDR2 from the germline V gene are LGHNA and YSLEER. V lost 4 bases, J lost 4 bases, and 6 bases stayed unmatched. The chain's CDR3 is CASSPRGASNEKLFF. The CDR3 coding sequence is TGCGCCAGCAGCCCCAGGGGGGCTAGTAATGAAAAACTGTTTTTT.

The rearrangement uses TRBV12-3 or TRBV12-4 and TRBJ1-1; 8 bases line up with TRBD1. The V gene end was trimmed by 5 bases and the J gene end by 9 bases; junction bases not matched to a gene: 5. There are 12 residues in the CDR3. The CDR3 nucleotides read TGTGCCAGCAGTATTGGACAGGGACAAGCTTTCTTT. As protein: CASSIGQGQAFF.

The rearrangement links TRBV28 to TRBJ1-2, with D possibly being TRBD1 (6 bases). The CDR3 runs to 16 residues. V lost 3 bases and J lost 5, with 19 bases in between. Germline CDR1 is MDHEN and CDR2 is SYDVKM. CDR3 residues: CASSFSTGHNLYGYTF. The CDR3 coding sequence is TGTGCCAGCAGTTTTTCTACGGGACACAACCTTTATGGCTACACCTTC.

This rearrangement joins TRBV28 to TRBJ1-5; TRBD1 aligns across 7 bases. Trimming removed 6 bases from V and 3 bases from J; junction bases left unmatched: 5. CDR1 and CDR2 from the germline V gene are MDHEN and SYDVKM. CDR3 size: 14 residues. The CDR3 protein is CASRAGGYNQPQHF. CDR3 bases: TGTGCCAGCAGGGCAGGGGGGTACAATCAGCCCCAGCATTTT.

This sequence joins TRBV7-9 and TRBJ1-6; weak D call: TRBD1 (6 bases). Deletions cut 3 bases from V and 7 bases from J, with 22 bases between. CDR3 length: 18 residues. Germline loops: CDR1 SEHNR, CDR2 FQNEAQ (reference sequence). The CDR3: CASSFPTGTGGLNSPLHF. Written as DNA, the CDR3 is TGTGCCAGCAGCTTCCCGACAGGAACGGGGGGTTTGAATTCACCCCTCCACTTT.